This is a list of T cell receptor beta chains from one sample in a study of cytomegalovirus exposure and HLA in healthy donors. Clones were read by immunoSEQ multiplex PCR, and TCRdb kept only the in-frame ones, dropping some. The table includes about 170,000 clones, under 80% detected once. What was sequenced was PBMCs. The source of these receptors is a human donor in good health. Both conserved end residues are part of each CDR3. A D gene is named only where the DNA matches it firmly. Size values are once, few and many counts, or a class for expanded clones, and some rows have none.

abundance: few; d_gene: -; v_gene: TRBV30; j_gene: TRBJ1-2; CDR3nt: TGTGCCTGGACCCGGAGGGCAGTCTATGGCTACACCTTC; CDR3aa: CAWTRRAVYGYTF
abundance: -; d_gene: -; v_gene: TRBV7-8; j_gene: TRBJ2-1; CDR3nt: TGTGCCAGCAGCTTAGCAGCCGGACAGTACTACAATGAGCAGTTCTTC; CDR3aa: CASSLAAGQYYNEQFF
abundance: -; d_gene: -; v_gene: TRBV19; j_gene: TRBJ2-3; CDR3nt: TGTGCCAGCAAATCCCCCGGGGGCACGGGGGGAGATACGCAGTATTTT; CDR3aa: CASKSPGGTGGDTQYF
abundance: few; d_gene: -; v_gene: TRBV30; j_gene: TRBJ1-4; CDR3nt: TGTGCCTGGAGTAGGGGTGTCAGGGAAAAACTGTTTTTT; CDR3aa: CAWSRGVREKLFF
abundance: -; d_gene: TRBD2; v_gene: TRBV27; j_gene: TRBJ2-3; CDR3nt: TGTGCCAGCAGTTTCCGGACTAGCGGGCGGGGGGATACGCAGTATTTT; CDR3aa: CASSFRTSGRGDTQYF
abundance: -; d_gene: -; v_gene: TRBV6-5; j_gene: TRBJ1-5; CDR3nt: TGTGCCAGCCGCTCCGGGGGGGACAATCAGCCCCAGCATTTT; CDR3aa: CASRSGGDNQPQHF
abundance: -; d_gene: TRBD1; v_gene: TRBV10-1; j_gene: TRBJ1-2; CDR3nt: TGCGCCAGCAGTGAGTCAGGACAGGCTTACACCTTC; CDR3aa: CASSESGQAYTF
abundance: -; d_gene: TRBD1; v_gene: TRBV4-1; j_gene: TRBJ2-7; CDR3nt: TGCGCCAGCAGCGGACAGGAGTTCTCCTACGAGCAGTACTTC; CDR3aa: CASSGQEFSYEQYF
abundance: few; d_gene: -; v_gene: TRBV6-1; j_gene: TRBJ1-6; CDR3nt: TGTGCCAGCAGGGGGACACCTTTGGGGGCCCTCCACTTT; CDR3aa: CASRGTPLGALHF
abundance: -; d_gene: -; v_gene: TRBV5-8; j_gene: TRBJ2-1; CDR3nt: -; CDR3aa: CASSVLADFGNEQFF
abundance: -; d_gene: TRBD2; v_gene: TRBV7-3; j_gene: TRBJ2-5; CDR3nt: TGTGCCAGCAGCCCTGGACTAGCGGACTTCCAAGAGACCCAGTACTTC; CDR3aa: CASSPGLADFQETQYF
abundance: -; d_gene: -; v_gene: TRBV6-5; j_gene: TRBJ2-7; CDR3nt: TGTGCCAGCAAAAAATACAGTTCCTACGAGCAGTACTTC; CDR3aa: CASKKYSSYEQYF
abundance: -; d_gene: TRBD1; v_gene: TRBV7-8; j_gene: TRBJ1-1; CDR3nt: TGTGCCAGCAGCCACACCGGGACAGGGTGGGACACTGAAGCTTTCTTT; CDR3aa: CASSHTGTGWDTEAFF
abundance: few; d_gene: -; v_gene: TRBV4-3; j_gene: TRBJ1-2; CDR3nt: TGCGCCAGCAGCCAAGATGGGCAGCTTTATGGCTACACCTTC; CDR3aa: CASSQDGQLYGYTF
abundance: -; d_gene: -; v_gene: TRBV27; j_gene: TRBJ2-1; CDR3nt: TGTGCCAGCAGCCTCCGTGATAGCGGCTATGAGCAGTTCTTC; CDR3aa: CASSLRDSGYEQFF
abundance: -; d_gene: TRBD1; v_gene: TRBV7-3; j_gene: TRBJ2-2; CDR3nt: TGTGCCAGCAGCTTAATGGGCAGGGGGTACACCGGGGAGCTGTTTTTT; CDR3aa: CASSLMGRGYTGELFF
abundance: -; d_gene: TRBD1; v_gene: TRBV6-1; j_gene: TRBJ1-2; CDR3nt: TGTGCCAGCAGTGAATATGGGACAGGGTTTTCCCTTGGCTACACCTTC; CDR3aa: CASSEYGTGFSLGYTF